This TCR beta chain originates from a study of blood T cell repertoires in COVID-19. Germline assignment: CDR1 MDHEN and CDR2 SYDVKM. The CDR3 has 16 residues. V lost 6 bases to trimming and J lost 7 bases; unmatched junction nucleotides: 10. The repertoire was sequenced with immunoSEQ multiplex PCR; TCRdb's copy has only in-frame clones and lacks some. The sample has about 250,000 clones, roughly 80% seen once. This chain connects TRBV28 to TRBJ1-6; 9 nucleotides align to TRBD1. This sequence was found in a man aged 45-60 years with active or convalescent COVID-19. The specimen sequenced was peripheral blood. The CDR3: CASSPHQGQGNSPLHF. Written as DNA, the CDR3 is TGTGCCAGCAGCCCGCACCAGGGACAGGGCAATTCACCCCTCCACTTT. The whole variable domain, remainder taken from reference TRBV28 and TRBJ1-6, is DVKVTQSSRYLVKRTGEKVFLECVQDMDHENMFWYRQDPGLGLRLIYFSYDVKMKEKGDIPEGYSVSREKKERFSLILESASTNQTSMYLCASSPHQGQGNSPLHFGNGTRLTVT.